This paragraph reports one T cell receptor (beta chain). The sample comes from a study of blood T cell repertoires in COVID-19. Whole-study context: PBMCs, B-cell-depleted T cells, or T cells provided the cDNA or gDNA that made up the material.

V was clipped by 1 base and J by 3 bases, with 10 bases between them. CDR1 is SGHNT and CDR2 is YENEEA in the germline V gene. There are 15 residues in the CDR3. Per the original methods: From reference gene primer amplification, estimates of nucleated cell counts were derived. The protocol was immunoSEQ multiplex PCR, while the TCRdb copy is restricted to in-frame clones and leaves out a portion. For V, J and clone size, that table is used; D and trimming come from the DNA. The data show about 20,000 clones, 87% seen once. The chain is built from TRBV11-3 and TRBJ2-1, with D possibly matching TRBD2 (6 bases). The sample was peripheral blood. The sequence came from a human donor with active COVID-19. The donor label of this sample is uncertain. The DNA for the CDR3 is TGTGCCAGCAGCTTAGGACTAGGTGTCTACAATGAGCAGTTCTTC. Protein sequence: CASSLGLGVYNEQFF.